This T cell receptor (beta chain) was obtained from a study of OX40 agonist ivuxolimab in advanced cancers. Findings of the study overall: The average count of expanded clones was higher among CD8+ T cells than among CD4+.

The ends were cut back, 0 bases at V and 4 bases at J, with 13 bases in the middle. Germline V CDR1 and CDR2: SNHLY, FYNNEI. This CDR3 spans 16 amino acids. Excluded were patients having autoimmune disease history or systemic immunosuppression. TCRdb keeps only in-frame clones here, not all; method: immunoSEQ multiplex PCR. The table includes approximately 20,000 clones, around three quarters detected once. To note about this clone: What it binds is unknown.

The chain carries TRBV2 and TRBJ1-3, with D uncertain. The clonotype comes from an adult with an advanced solid tumor such as melanoma, head and neck, liver or kidney cancer. The source material was CD4+ or CD8+ T cells sorted from blood, sampled in a trial of the OX40 agonist ivuxolimab. This CDR3 reads CASSEAPGVVGNTIYF. The CDR3 DNA reads TGTGCCAGCAGTGAAGCGCCCGGGGTAGTCGGAAACACCATATATTTT. Variable domain in full (rest from reference TRBV2 and TRBJ1-3): EPEVTQTPSHQVTQMGQEVILRCVPISNHLYFYWYRQILGQKVEFLVSFYNNEISEKSEIFDDQFSVERPDGSNFTLKIRSTKLEDSAMYFCASSEAPGVVGNTIYFGEGSWLTVV.